The next 25 T cell receptor beta chains were all read from a single sample in a study of PD-1 blockade in classical Hodgkin lymphoma. All patients relapsed after autologous stem cell transplantation, and brentuximab vedotin exposure varied. Data came from immunoSEQ multiplex PCR; TCRdb stores just in-frame clones and leaves some out. This sample has about 30,000 clones; 78% occur once, and the top ten carry 35%. The source was peripheral blood mononuclear cells (PBMCs), collected before the second cycle of nivolumab. Source of these receptors: a human donor with classical Hodgkin lymphoma.

The chain couples TRBV5-8 to TRBJ2-7; TRBD1 matches at 10 bases. V was clipped by 0 bases and J by 3 bases; unmatched bases: 6. This CDR3 has 16 residues. Germline V gene sequence: CDR1 SGHTS, CDR2 YDEGEE. As DNA, the CDR3 is TGTGCCAGCAGCTTGGAATGGGACAGGGGCCTCTACGAGCAGTACTTC. Amino acid sequence: CASSLEWDRGLYEQYF. Full variable domain (remainder filled in from reference TRBV5-8 and TRBJ2-7): EAGVTQSPTHLIKTRGQQATLRCSPISGHTSVYWYQQALGLGLQFLLWYDEGEERNRGNFPPRFSGRQFPNYSSELNVNALELEDSALYLCASSLEWDRGLYEQYFGPGTRLTVT.

The V call is TRBV7-8, the J call TRBJ2-4; D gene unclear. Germline V gene sequence: CDR1 SGHVS, CDR2 FQNEAQ. With 5 bases removed from V and 8 bases from J, the gap between germline ends came to 13 bases. The CDR3 covers 13 residues. In DNA, the CDR3 is TGTGCCAGCAGCCTACAGAATGGGGACATTCAGTACTTC. Translating gives CASSLQNGDIQYF.

This chain links TRBV2 with TRBJ1-2; TRBD1 is a possible D gene (5 bases). This CDR3 is 14 amino acids long. The V end lost 4 bases, the J end lost 0 bases, and 9 bases lay between the germline ends. The germline V gene has CDR1 SNHLY and CDR2 FYNNEI. The CDR3 region is CASSATGANYGYTF. The CDR3 bases are TGTGCCAGCAGTGCTACAGGAGCTAACTATGGCTACACCTTC.

This clone was recorded at least ten times. This chain links TRBV27 with TRBJ1-5, with D maybe TRBD1 (5 bases). The germline V gene encodes CDR1 MNHEY and CDR2 SMNVEV (reference sequence). Deletions cut 1 base from V and 2 bases from J, with 9 bases between. This CDR3 region has 15 residues. The CDR3 spells CASSLWGWGNQPQHF. CDR3 coding DNA: TGTGCCAGCAGTTTATGGGGGTGGGGCAATCAGCCCCAGCATTTT.

This chain joins TRBV2 and TRBJ1-1; possible D gene TRBD1, 6 bases. CDR3 length: 16 residues. CDR1 and CDR2 from the germline V gene are SNHLY and FYNNEI. The V end was cut by 1 base, the J end by 2 bases, with 14 bases between. Here the CDR3 DNA reads TGTGCCAGCAGTGAAGGGTGGGGGCGGCAAAACACTGAAGCTTTCTTT. Its protein is CASSEGWGRQNTEAFF. Full variable domain (missing parts from reference TRBV2 and TRBJ1-1): EPEVTQTPSHQVTQMGQEVILRCVPISNHLYFYWYRQILGQKVEFLVSFYNNEISEKSEIFDDQFSVERPDGSNFTLKIRSTKLEDSAMYFCASSEGWGRQNTEAFFGQGTRLTVV.

DNA of the CDR3: TGCAGCGTTGGGTCGGGAAGTGGAAACACCATATATTTT. Translation: CSVGSGSGNTIYF. The chain joins TRBV29-1 to TRBJ1-3; D unresolved. From germline, CDR1 is SQVTM and CDR2 ANQGSEA. The CDR3 has 13 residues. V was shortened by 4 bases and J by 3 bases, with 10 bases between the two germline ends.

This clone was seen a handful of times. CDR3 DNA: TGCAGCGTCGGAACCGGACAGGGCAATCAGCCCCAGCATTTT. Protein sequence: CSVGTGQGNQPQHF. The gene calls are TRBV29-1 and TRBJ1-5; 7 bases align to TRBD1. The CDR3 extends over 14 amino acids. Germline lookup yields CDR1 SQVTM and CDR2 ANQGSEA. J was trimmed by 2 bases and V by 6 bases; bases with no gene match: 7.

The chain links TRBV6-5 to TRBJ1-1; no clear D. Germline lookup yields CDR1 MNHEY and CDR2 SVGAGI. The V end lost 4 bases, the J end lost 1 base, and 7 bases lay between the germline ends. CDR3 length: 13 amino acids. In DNA form, the CDR3 reads TGTGCCAGCAGTTCTATACAGAACACTGAAGCTTTCTTT. As protein: CASSSIQNTEAFF.

A few counts support this clone. This chain connects TRBV2 to TRBJ1-2, with D unclear. The CDR3 runs to 13 residues. CDR1 SNHLY and CDR2 FYNNEI come from the germline V gene. The V end was cut by 5 bases, the J end by 4 bases, with 11 bases between. In nucleotides, the CDR3 is TGTGCCAGCAGTTCGGACGGGTTCTATGGCTACACCTTC. Amino acid sequence: CASSSDGFYGYTF.

The V call is TRBV21-1, the J call TRBJ1-2; the listed D gene, TRBD1, was not tested against the DNA. TRBV21-1 is classified as a pseudogene. This CDR3 is built from 14 residues. The CDR3 reads CASSNTGENYGYTF. The CDR3, as DNA: TGTGCCAGCAGCAACACAGGGGAAAACTATGGCTACACCTTC.

This sequence joins TRBV6-5 and TRBJ1-2, with TRBD1 matching over 12 bases. CDR1 and CDR2 from the germline V gene are MNHEY and SVGAGI. Trimming cost V 5 bases and J 6 bases; bases outside gene matches: 7. CDR3 length equals 15 residues. CDR3 region: CASSPGTGGRDGYTF. CDR3 bases: TGTGCCAGCAGTCCCGGGACAGGGGGCCGTGATGGCTACACCTTC.

This clone has only one observation. The V gene is TRBV5-1, the J gene TRBJ2-5; D is unresolved. The CDR3 totals 14 residues. The V gene lost 4 bases and the J gene lost 0 bases, with 10 bases spanning the gap. Germline loops: CDR1 SGHRS, CDR2 YFSETQ. Here the CDR3 DNA reads TGCGCCAGCAGCATGACTGCGAACCAAGAGACCCAGTACTTC. Protein sequence: CASSMTANQETQYF.

The V and J genes are TRBV5-1 and TRBJ2-7; D is possibly TRBD1 or TRBD2 (5 bases each). Germline values: CDR1 SGHRS, CDR2 YFSETQ. V gave up 5 bases and J gave up 4 bases, with 13 bases separating them. The CDR3 sequence is 13 residues long. CDR3 nucleotides: TGCGCCAGCAGTGAGGGGATGTATTACGAGCAGTACTTC. It yields the protein CASSEGMYYEQYF.

This clone rates as medium-sized. The chain recombines TRBV6-1 with TRBJ1-5; TRBD1 aligns across 7 bases. The germline gives CDR1 MNHNS, CDR2 SASEGT. The CDR3 runs to 16 residues. The trim removed 2 bases at V and 3 bases at J, leaving 7 bases unmatched. The CDR3 here is CASSEWRTGPNQPQHF. CDR3 in DNA: TGTGCCAGCAGTGAATGGAGGACAGGTCCCAATCAGCCCCAGCATTTT.

This chain connects TRBV10-1 to TRBJ2-4; 8 nucleotides match TRBD1. CDR1 WNHNN and CDR2 SYGVQD come from the germline V gene (reference sequence). After removal of 6 bases from V and 0 bases from J, the junction contained 7 bases not matched to a gene. The CDR3 has 16 residues. Here the CDR3 reads CASRETGALAKNIQYF. CDR3 nucleotides: TGCGCCAGCAGAGAGACAGGGGCGTTAGCCAAAAACATTCAGTACTTC.

The rearrangement uses TRBV4-2 and TRBJ1-1; D uncertain. The germline gives CDR1 LGHNA, CDR2 YNFKEQ. The V end was cut by 0 bases, the J end by 6 bases, with 14 bases between. The CDR3 length is 15 residues. For the CDR3, the DNA is TGTGCCAGCAGCCAAGATGCAAGGGTTGTCCCTGAAGCTTTCTTT. Translated: CASSQDARVVPEAFF.

The rearrangement uses TRBV19 and TRBJ2-5, with D unclear. The J call may be faulty, since TRBJ2-7 better matches the DNA end. The CDR3 is 14 residues long. Germline lookup yields CDR1 LNHDA and CDR2 SQIVND (reference sequence). CDR3 loop: CASSRSLGNYEQYF. As DNA, the CDR3 is TGTGCCAGTAGTAGAAGTTTGGGAAACTACGAGCAGTACTTC.

The chain is built from TRBV9 and TRBJ2-5, with D unresolved. This CDR3 region has 13 residues. V lost 4 bases to trimming and J lost 3 bases, with 10 bases between them. Germline CDR1 reads SGDLS; CDR2 reads YYNGEE. CDR3 coding DNA: TGTGCCAGCAGCCTAGGAACGGAAGAGACCCAGTACTTC. The encoded protein is CASSLGTEETQYF.

The CDR3 region is CASSLYGQETQYF. As DNA, the CDR3 is TGCGCCAGCAGCTTGTACGGGCAAGAGACCCAGTACTTC. V usage is TRBV5-1 and J usage is TRBJ2-5; D is unclear. The CDR3 spans 13 residues. The germline CDR1 and CDR2 sequences are SGHRS and YFSETQ. V was pared by 1 base and J by 2 bases, with 6 bases between.

The J gene is TRBJ2-1, the V gene TRBV18, with TRBD1 identical over 12 bases. This CDR3 comprises 19 residues. Germline trimming cut 0 bases from V and 9 bases from J; bases unmatched to any gene: 15. Germline V gene lookup returns CDR1 KGHSH and CDR2 LQKENI. CDR3 DNA: TGTGCCAGCTCACCACCTTCCGGTATGGGACAGGGGGCATCTAGTGAGCAGTTCTTC. It is translated as CASSPPSGMGQGASSEQFF.

The V call is TRBV9, the J call TRBJ1-5; 8 nucleotides align to TRBD1. The CDR3 is 16 amino acids. Germline V CDR1 and CDR2: SGDLS, YYNGEE. With 4 bases clipped from V and 0 bases from J, the junction kept 6 bases outside the gene matches. CDR3 residues: CASSPGGSYSNQPQHF. The CDR3 bases are TGTGCCAGCAGCCCAGGGGGCAGTTATAGCAATCAGCCCCAGCATTTT.

The chain uses TRBV18 and TRBJ1-5, with D possibly being TRBD1 (5 bases). Trimming stripped 4 bases from V and 0 bases from J, with 7 bases between. Per the germline V gene, CDR1 is KGHSH and CDR2 is LQKENI. CDR3 size: 14 residues. The CDR3 here is CASSRGDSNQPQHF. The CDR3 DNA reads as TGTGCCAGCTCACGGGGGGATAGCAATCAGCCCCAGCATTTT.

The V gene is TRBV9, the J gene TRBJ1-6; no clear D. The CDR3 is made up of 17 amino acids. V gave up 4 bases and J gave up 4 bases, with 18 bases separating them. The germline CDR1 and CDR2 sequences are SGDLS and YYNGEE. CDR3 sequence (DNA): TGTGCCAGCAGCCTAGAGGACGTTCCAAGGTATAATTCACCCCTCCACTTT. It codes for CASSLEDVPRYNSPLHF.

The chain joins TRBV6-6 to TRBJ1-2, with TRBD1 matching 8 bases. This CDR3 is built from 12 residues. Germline assignment: CDR1 MNHNY and CDR2 SVGAGI (reference sequence). V lost 6 bases and J lost 7; bases outside the gene matches: 4. The CDR3 loop is CASSQGAGGYTF. The CDR3 nucleotides are TGTGCCAGCAGCCAGGGGGCGGGTGGCTACACCTTC.

The table lists this clone with a few counts. The CDR3 bases are TGTGCCAGCAAGTCCCTGGGGGCACAAGAACTGGTTGTTCCTGAAGCTTTCTTT. Translating gives CASKSLGAQELVVPEAFF. The V and J genes are TRBV19 and TRBJ1-1, with D possibly TRBD1 on 6 matching bases. The germline V gene has CDR1 LNHDA and CDR2 SQIVND (reference sequence). The CDR3 has 18 amino acids. The ends were cut back, 9 bases at V and 6 bases at J, with 32 bases in the middle.